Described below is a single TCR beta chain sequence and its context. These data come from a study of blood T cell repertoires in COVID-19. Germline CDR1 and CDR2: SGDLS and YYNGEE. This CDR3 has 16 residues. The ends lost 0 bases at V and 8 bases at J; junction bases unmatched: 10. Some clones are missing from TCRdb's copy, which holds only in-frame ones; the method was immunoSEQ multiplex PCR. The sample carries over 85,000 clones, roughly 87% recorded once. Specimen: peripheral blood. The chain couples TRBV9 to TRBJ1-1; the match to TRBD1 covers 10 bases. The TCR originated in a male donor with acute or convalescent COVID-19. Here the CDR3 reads CASSVDAARQGAEAFF. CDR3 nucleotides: TGTGCCAGCAGCGTAGACGCCGCCCGACAGGGGGCGGAAGCTTTCTTT.